This TCR beta chain is from a study of blood T cell repertoires in COVID-19. Study summary: Acute and convalescent COVID-19 specimens originated in the United States, Italy and Spain.

Looked up from germline, CDR1 is PRHDT and CDR2 is FYEKMQ (reference sequence). Trimming took off 3 bases at V and 3 bases at J, with 9 bases between the two ends. The CDR3 has 14 residues. Per the original data handling: Amplification with reference gene primers provided the estimates of nucleated cell counts. Using immunoSEQ multiplex PCR, the repertoire was profiled, and TCRdb retains in-frame clones only, with some absent. The V and J calls and clone size are taken from that table; D and trimming were inferred from the DNA. Among roughly 130,000 clones listed, about 87% were seen once. The receptor's source is a woman aged 60-75 years with acute or convalescent COVID-19. The sample consisted of peripheral blood. The genes are TRBV13 and TRBJ1-5; D possibly corresponds to TRBD1 (5 bases). The CDR3 DNA sequence: TGTGCCAGCAGCTTTGGCAGGGTCAATCAGCCCCAGCATTTT. Residues: CASSFGRVNQPQHF. Together with reference TRBV13 and TRBJ1-5, the CDR3 gives the full variable domain: AAGVIQSPRHLIKEKRETATLKCYPIPRHDTVYWYQQGPGQDPQFLISFYEKMQSDKGSIPDRFSAQQFSDYHSELNMSSLELGDSALYFCASSFGRVNQPQHFGDGTRLSIL.